These 21 T cell receptor beta chains share one sample of origin, sequenced in a study of blood T cells in healthy people across ages. Primed by a sample-barcoded 5' primer and a J-beta primer mix, a second PCR proceeded for about 6 to 11 cycles. TCRdb re-derived calls from the 5' RACE reads in MiXCR, one entry per CDR3 protein. The sample shows about 670,000 distinct CDR3 sequences, around two fifths of them seen only once. The material sequenced was blood. The receptors were sampled from a man aged 80 or over in good health.

This clonotype was counted a few times. The chain uses TRBV5-1 and TRBJ2-3; D ambiguous. Per the germline V gene, CDR1 is SGHRS and CDR2 is YFSETQ. This CDR3 has 15 amino acids. Trimming pared 1 base from V and 3 bases from J, leaving 12 bases between. This CDR3 is CASSLRVVETDTQYF. As DNA, the CDR3 is TGCGCCAGCAGCTTGAGGGTGGTCGAGACAGATACGCAGTATTTT.

There are many counts of this clonotype. V and J are TRBV20-1 and TRBJ2-3; 9 bases align to TRBD2. Germline loops: CDR1 DFQATT, CDR2 SNEGSKA (reference sequence). V lost 3 bases to trimming and J lost 2 bases; unmatched junction nucleotides: 6. The length of the CDR3 is 15 residues. The CDR3 bases are TGCAGTGCTAGGGGGACTAGCCAAGACACAGATACGCAGTATTTT. Residues: CSARGTSQDTDTQYF.

Turning to this clonotype: One end of the junction varies from germline; a read error may be responsible. This chain joins TRBV29-1 and TRBJ1-5, with 8 bases aligning to TRBD1. CDR3 length: 14 residues. Germline assignment: CDR1 SQVTM and CDR2 ANQGSEA. CDR3 sequence reads: CSFGGTGLNPPQHF. In DNA form, the CDR3 reads TGCAGCTTTGGCGGGACAGGACTGAATCCGCCCCAGCATTTT.

The J gene is TRBJ2-3, the V gene TRBV5-1; D is ambiguous. The ends were cut back, 4 bases at V and 4 bases at J, with 10 bases in the middle. The CDR3 contains 13 residues. Germline V gene data show CDR1 as SGHRS and CDR2 as YFSETQ. DNA for the CDR3: TGCGCCAGCAGCCCCGGTCGGGCAGATACGCAGTATTTT. Amino acids: CASSPGRADTQYF.

The sample holds a few counts of this clonotype. This chain links TRBV7-9 with TRBJ2-3; 11 positions match TRBD2. The CDR3 contains 16 residues. In germline, CDR1 is SEHNR, CDR2 FQNEAQ (reference sequence). Germline trimming cut 2 bases from V and 4 bases from J; bases unmatched to any gene: 5. CDR3 DNA sequence: TGTGCCAGCAGCTTAATAGCGGGAGGGTCCCCAGATACGCAGTATTTT. This sequence encodes CASSLIAGGSPDTQYF.

The chain recombines TRBV7-2 with TRBJ2-5; the match to TRBD1 covers 10 bases. With V trimmed by 5 bases and J by 1 base, 4 bases remained unmatched. CDR1 and CDR2 (germline): SGHTA, FQGNSA. CDR3 length: 15 amino acids. CDR3 in DNA: TGTGCCAGCAGCCCAGGGGACAGGGGCCAAGAGACCCAGTACTTC. This encodes CASSPGDRGQETQYF.

The chain employs TRBV2 and TRBJ1-5; a possible D gene is TRBD1 (5 bases). This CDR3 is 14 amino acids long. The V end lost 7 bases, the J end lost 1 base, and 11 bases lay between the germline ends. Looked up from germline, CDR1 is SNHLY and CDR2 is FYNNEI. CDR3 in amino acids: CASNGGVSNQPQHF. The CDR3 nucleotides read TGTGCCAGCAACGGGGGTGTCAGCAATCAGCCCCAGCATTTT.

V gene TRBV28 combines with J gene TRBJ2-1; D is perhaps TRBD1 (6 bases). The ends were cut back, 3 bases at V and 10 bases at J, with 10 bases in the middle. The CDR3 contains 12 residues. Germline V gene sequence: CDR1 MDHEN, CDR2 SYDVKM. CDR3 sequence reads: CASSFTGNEQFF. CDR3 DNA sequence: TGTGCCAGCAGTTTTACAGGGAACGAGCAGTTCTTC.

This clonotype was observed a handful of times. The chain uses TRBV21-1 and TRBJ1-1; the table assigns TRBD1, which was not confirmed against the DNA. TRBV21-1 is an annotated pseudogene. The CDR3 has 15 residues. CDR3 nucleotides: TGTGCCAGCAGCACCACCCAGGGCGCGAACACTGAAGCTTTCTTT. It encodes CASSTTQGANTEAFF.

The chain employs TRBV7-2 and TRBJ2-7, with D possibly TRBD1 on 7 matching bases. The germline gives CDR1 SGHTA, CDR2 FQGNSA. Trimming cost V 5 bases and J 2 bases, with 13 bases left between them. There are 14 residues in the CDR3. CDR3 amino acids: CASSARDSTYEQYF. The CDR3 DNA sequence: TGTGCCAGCAGCGCGCGGGACAGCACCTACGAGCAGTACTTC.

The J gene is TRBJ2-1, the V gene TRBV10-2; D not resolved. The ends were cut back, 7 bases at V and 8 bases at J, with 21 bases in the middle. The CDR3 covers 15 residues. Germline V lookup: CDR1 WSHSY, CDR2 SAAADI. The CDR3 nucleotides are TGCGCCAGCACCACCCCTGGGGATTCCGTCCATGAGCAGTTCTTC. It yields the protein CASTTPGDSVHEQFF.

This clonotype showed up just a few times. The chain recombines TRBV6-5 with TRBJ2-7; 9 bases agree with TRBD1. The CDR3 extends over 14 amino acids. The V and J ends lost 5 bases and 1 base, in that order; junction bases with no gene match: 3. The germline V gene encodes CDR1 MNHEY and CDR2 SVGAGI. CDR3 in DNA: TGTGCCAGCAGTCGGGACAGGGAGTCCTACGAGCAGTACTTC. It specifies CASSRDRESYEQYF.

The chain is built from TRBV7-2 and TRBJ2-2; 11 nucleotides line up with TRBD2. The CDR3 is 17 residues long. Germline loops: CDR1 SGHTA, CDR2 FQGNSA. V lost 6 bases and J lost 0; bases outside the gene matches: 6. CDR3 DNA sequence: TGTGCCAGCAGTCCAGGACTAGCGGGCACGAACACCGGGGAGCTGTTTTTT. Translation gives CASSPGLAGTNTGELFF.

The gene calls are TRBV5-1 and TRBJ1-1, with a tentative D call TRBD1 (5 bases). CDR3 size: 15 residues. The germline V gene has CDR1 SGHRS and CDR2 YFSETQ. Trimming stripped 1 base from V and 3 bases from J, with 13 bases between. Written as DNA, the CDR3 is TGCGCCAGCAGCTTGTTCTCCCGGGGGGACACTGAAGCTTTCTTT. Protein product: CASSLFSRGDTEAFF.

As regards this clonotype: This clone may be a read error of a much larger clone one base away. This chain uses TRBV3-1 with TRBJ1-1; maybe TRBD1 (5 bases). Germline-derived CDR1 and CDR2 are LGHDT and YNNKEL (reference sequence). The CDR3 length is 13 residues. Trimming pared 2 bases from V and 5 bases from J, leaving 9 bases between. CDR3 region: CASSQMGETEAFF. DNA of the CDR3: TGTGCCAGCAGCCAAATGGGGGAAACTGAAGCTTTCTTT.

This clonotype was counted a few times. The genes are TRBV11-2 and TRBJ2-3; D might be TRBD1 (5 bases). Germline CDR1 is SGHAT and CDR2 is FQNNGV. Trimming removed 4 bases at V and 8 bases at J, with 13 bases between. The CDR3 length is 13 residues. The DNA for the CDR3 is TGTGCCAGCAGCTCTAGGGGAAGGAGTACGCAGTATTTT. It is translated as CASSSRGRSTQYF.

About this clonotype: A much larger clonotype is one base distant, so this may be a read error. As DNA, the CDR3 is TGCGCCAGCAGCTGGGGACAGGGGGTAATAGAGACCCAGTACTTC. As protein: CASSWGQGVIETQYF. The chain combines TRBV5-1 with TRBJ2-5, with 11 bases aligning to TRBD1. The V segment lost 3 bases and the J segment 4 bases; nucleotides outside the gene matches: 5. The CDR3 sequence is 15 residues long. CDR1 and CDR2 from the germline V gene are SGHRS and YFSETQ.

This clonotype has only a few counts. J is TRBJ2-7 and V is TRBV3-1; no definite D call. There are 14 residues in the CDR3. The V end was cut by 1 base, the J end by 6 bases, with 13 bases between. Germline V lookup: CDR1 LGHDT, CDR2 YNNKEL (reference sequence). The CDR3 here is CASSQVVTSGEQYF. CDR3 nucleotides: TGTGCCAGCAGCCAAGTCGTGACCTCTGGCGAGCAGTACTTC.

A remark on this clonotype: Mismatch with germline at one junction end may stem from a read error. The chain has TRBV20-1 and TRBJ1-2; the D gene is possibly TRBD1 (6 bases). Germline values: CDR1 DFQATT, CDR2 SNEGSKA (reference sequence). The CDR3 runs 16 residues. CDR3 DNA: TGCAGTGCTAGAGATCCAGGGGTCGGGCGCGGCTATGGATACACCTTC. It translates to CSARDPGVGRGYGYTF.

This rearrangement joins TRBV18 to TRBJ1-5; a weak D match, TRBD1 (5 bases). V dropped 3 bases and J dropped 10 bases, with 16 bases sitting between them. CDR1 and CDR2 (germline): KGHSH, LQKENI. This CDR3 comprises 14 residues. CDR3 DNA sequence: TGTGCCAGCTCACCCGGACGGGACCGAGAACCCCAGCATTTT. As protein: CASSPGRDREPQHF.

This clonotype showed up just a few times. The V and J genes are TRBV29-1 and TRBJ1-2; possible D gene TRBD1, 6 bases. V dropped 4 bases and J dropped 10 bases, with 16 bases sitting between them. From germline, CDR1 is SQVTM and CDR2 ANQGSEA. This CDR3 is built from 12 residues. CDR3 residues: CSVGRTEVDYTF. DNA of the CDR3: TGCAGCGTTGGGAGGACAGAGGTTGACTACACCTTC.